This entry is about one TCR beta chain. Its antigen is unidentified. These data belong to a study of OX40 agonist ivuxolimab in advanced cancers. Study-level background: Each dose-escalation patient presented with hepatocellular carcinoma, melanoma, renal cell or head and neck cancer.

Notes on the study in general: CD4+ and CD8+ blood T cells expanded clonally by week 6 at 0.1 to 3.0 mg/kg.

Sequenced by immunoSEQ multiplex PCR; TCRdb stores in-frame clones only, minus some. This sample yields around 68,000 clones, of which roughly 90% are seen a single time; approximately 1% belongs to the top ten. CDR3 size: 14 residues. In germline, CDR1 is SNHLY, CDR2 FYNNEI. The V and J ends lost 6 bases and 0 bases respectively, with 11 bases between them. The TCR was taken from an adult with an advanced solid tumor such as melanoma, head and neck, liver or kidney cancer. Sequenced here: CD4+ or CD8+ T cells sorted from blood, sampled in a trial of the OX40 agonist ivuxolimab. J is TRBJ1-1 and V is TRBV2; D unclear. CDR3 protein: CASSAGPMNTEAFF. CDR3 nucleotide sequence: TGTGCCAGCAGCGCCGGGCCAATGAACACTGAAGCTTTCTTT.